These 7 T cell receptor beta chains were sequenced from one sample in a study of CD8+CD57+ T cells in acquired aplastic anemia. It was patients with CD8+CD57+ cell expansion by flow cytometry who were chosen for sequencing. TCR beta VDJ and CDR3 profiles were obtained from a genomic DNA template. TCRdb re-called the reads through MiXCR, storing one row per CDR3 protein. The sample has 150,000 to 200,000 distinct CDR3 sequences, nearly 65% seen once. Source material: sorted CD4+, CD8+, or CD8+CD57+ T cells (not recorded which) from PBMCs. The receptors were gathered from a human donor with aplastic anemia.

V usage is TRBV7-8 and J usage is TRBJ2-1; D remains ambiguous. The germline V and J ends were trimmed by 5 bases and 6 bases, with 17 bases remaining between them. The CDR3 sequence is 15 residues long. The germline V gene has CDR1 SGHVS and CDR2 FQNEAQ. Here the CDR3 DNA reads TGTGCCAGCAGCAACGACTTATCCGACACCAATGAGCAGTTCTTC. Translation: CASSNDLSDTNEQFF. The variable domain in full, completed from reference TRBV7-8 and TRBJ2-1, reads GAGVSQSPRYKVAKRGQDVALRCDPISGHVSLFWYQQALGQGPEFLTYFQNEAQLDKSGLPSDRFFAERPEGSVSTLKIQRTQQEDSAVYLCASSNDLSDTNEQFFGPGTRLTVL.

This clonotype appeared a few times. This sequence joins TRBV20-1 and TRBJ2-7, with 9 bases fitting TRBD2. The CDR3 has 14 amino acids. Unmatched junction bases numbered 7, after V lost 5 bases and J lost 2 bases. Looked up from germline, CDR1 is DFQATT and CDR2 is SNEGSKA (reference sequence). This chain's CDR3 is CSALETSGTYEQYF. The CDR3 DNA reads as TGCAGTGCTCTGGAGACTAGCGGAACCTACGAGCAGTACTTC.

In this sample, this clonotype turned up once. The chain uses TRBV19 and TRBJ1-4; the D is unclear. Germline V gives CDR1 LNHDA, CDR2 SQIVND (reference sequence). Trimming took 5 bases from V and 4 from J, leaving 8 bases between them. The CDR3 totals 13 residues. The CDR3 spells CASSLANNEKLFF. The CDR3 DNA follows: TGTGCCAGTAGTCTCGCAAATAATGAAAAACTGTTTTTT.

This clonotype was picked up one time. This chain connects TRBV7-6 to TRBJ1-5; 8 bases are a match to TRBD1. The germline CDR1 and CDR2 sequences are SGHVS and FNYEAQ. Trimming cost V 6 bases and J 3 bases; bases outside gene matches: 1. This CDR3 comprises 13 residues. Here the CDR3 DNA reads TGTGCCAGCAGGGGACAGGACAATCAGCCCCAGCATTTT. Translating gives CASRGQDNQPQHF.

In its sample, this clonotype was seen many times. The chain recombines TRBV9 with TRBJ1-1; D ambiguous. Germline V gene lookup returns CDR1 SGDLS and CDR2 YYNGEE. The CDR3 has 14 amino acids. The V end lost 0 bases, the J end lost 5 bases, and 11 bases lay between the germline ends. CDR3 protein: CASSVGRSGTEAFF. CDR3 bases: TGTGCCAGCAGCGTAGGCAGGTCGGGAACTGAAGCTTTCTTT.

V gene TRBV12-3 or TRBV12-4 combines with J gene TRBJ2-7; TRBD2 matches 10 bases. This CDR3 is 16 amino acids long. With V trimmed by 5 bases and J by 2 bases, 9 bases remained unmatched. CDR3 DNA sequence: TGTGCCAGCAGTCCAATATTAGCGGGGGGCCCCTACGAGCAGTACTTC. Translation: CASSPILAGGPYEQYF.

The V call is TRBV7-3, the J call TRBJ2-2, with 7 bases identical to TRBD2. Germline values: CDR1 SGHTA, CDR2 FQGTGA. The trim removed 3 bases at V and 2 bases at J, leaving 6 bases unmatched. The CDR3 length is 16 residues. The CDR3 DNA follows: TGTGCCAGCAGCTTCCAGGGAGGGTCTAACACCGGGGAGCTGTTTTTT. This sequence encodes CASSFQGGSNTGELFF.